This TCR beta chain derives from a study of blood T cell repertoires in COVID-19 (dated by TCRdb to the early 2020s). In the study overall: The collaborator samples originated in the United States, Italy and Spain and spanned the acute and convalescent phases of COVID-19. Samples came from the ongoing ImmuneRACE study (first 160 participants) plus 1,254 subjects from 6 global collaborators. The dataset comprised deeply sampled blood TCRbeta repertoires from subjects exposed to, actively infected with, or recovered from COVID-19. The material from the prospective study consisted of cDNA or gDNA derived from T cells, B-cell-depleted T cells, or PBMCs. A freely available public database, intended as a resource for researchers studying the immune response to SARS-CoV-2, is where the repertoires were released. HLA class I and class II types, where available, came from metadata supplied by the sample provider rather than from assay-based typing. The sample metadata nearly always contained a de-identified subject ID, COVID-19 status, age in years and sex. What the authors observed across the whole study: How much clinical and demographic metadata was included differed by source and by participant, and the metadata was provided uncurated.

Between the V and J ends, shortened by 3 bases and 4 bases respectively, the junction contains 9 bases. The CDR3, cysteine through phenylalanine, is 13 amino acids long. This entry keeps only the CDR3 DNA: 39 bases, framed from base 1. The germline V gene (reference sequence) sets CDR1 to LNHDA and CDR2 to SQIVND. About this clone itself: No antigen is known for it. It has no much larger one-base neighbor in the sample; base qualities were not kept.

The collaborating institutions used their own protocols to collect whole blood in K2EDTA tubes. For TCRbeta analysis, collaborators shipped samples in one of three forms: frozen whole blood, isolated PBMCs, or DNA extracted from either of those sample types. TCRbeta CDR3 regions were amplified from genomic DNA by means of the immunoSEQ Assay, a bias-controlled multiplex PCR. The paper's processing steps were these. The number of nucleated cells in each sample was estimated by amplification of reference gene primers within the assay. Sequence reads were collapsed and filtered to measure the absolute abundance of every unique TCRbeta CDR3 rearrangement. For each sample, productive Simpson clonality was calculated as the square root of Simpson's diversity index across productive rearrangements. Held by TCRdb, this immuneACCESS table contains in-frame sequences only and omits some clones. Under half of the omission traces to an unresolved V gene where checked; the cause of the rest is unknown. V and J calls and clone size are those listed in that table; D and trimming were worked out from the DNA. This sample is represented by 100,000 to 150,000 clones; 84% of them were singletons. The ten largest clones capture roughly an eighth of the sample.

The sequence joins TRBV19 to TRBJ1-2; the D gene is unclear. The receptor comes from a woman aged 60-75 years with acute or convalescent COVID-19. Specimen: peripheral blood. The CDR3 is CASSIVTPYGYTF. Read as DNA, the sequence is TGTGCCAGTAGTATCGTGACACCCTATGGCTACACCTTC.